The 5 T cell receptor beta chains in this list originate from one sample, sequenced in a study of blood T cell repertoires in COVID-19. Method: immunoSEQ multiplex PCR; TCRdb's copy keeps in-frame clones and lacks some. The table lists around 97,000 clones, approximately 89% of them singletons. The sequencing input was peripheral blood. The source of these receptors is a human donor in a cohort sampled during active COVID-19.

This chain connects TRBV4-2 to TRBJ1-2; 7 positions agree with TRBD1. The CDR3 has 12 amino acids. Germline values: CDR1 LGHNA, CDR2 YNFKEQ. Trimming at V came to 1 base and at J to 8 bases, leaving 1 base not matched to a gene. CDR3 region: CASSQAGGGYTF. CDR3 nucleotides: TGTGCCAGCAGCCAAGCAGGGGGGGGCTACACCTTC.

V and J are TRBV6-5 and TRBJ1-5; 8 bases map to TRBD1. The CDR3 totals 14 residues. V was pared by 8 bases and J by 9 bases, with 12 bases of the junction left unmatched. CDR1 and CDR2 (germline): MNHEY, SVGAGI. The CDR3, as DNA: TGTGCCAGCGCTGGAACAGGGGGTCGTAGGCCCCAGCATTTT. Encoded protein: CASAGTGGRRPQHF.

The J gene is TRBJ1-2, the V gene TRBV28; 11 bases map to TRBD1. Looked up from germline, CDR1 is MDHEN and CDR2 is SYDVKM. Trimming cost V 7 bases and J 4 bases; bases outside gene matches: 5. This CDR3 comprises 14 residues. Written as DNA, the CDR3 is TGTGCCAGCACCCCGGGACAGGGGGTCTATGGCTACACCTTC. Translated: CASTPGQGVYGYTF.

This chain uses TRBV6-5 with TRBJ2-7, with TRBD1 matching 9 bases. The V segment lost 6 bases and the J segment 7 bases; nucleotides outside the gene matches: 10. This CDR3 has 14 residues. Germline values: CDR1 MNHEY, CDR2 SVGAGI. The CDR3 DNA follows: TGTGCCAGCAGACAGACGTACAGGGGGCCGGAGCAGTACTTC. Amino acids: CASRQTYRGPEQYF.

This sequence joins TRBV9 and TRBJ1-3, with D possibly being TRBD1 (5 bases). The V gene's germline CDR1 is SGDLS and CDR2 YYNGEE. This CDR3 has 16 residues. Trimming took off 3 bases at V and 4 bases at J, with 17 bases between the two ends. The CDR3 protein is CASSAMGQGGGNTIYF. CDR3 DNA sequence: TGTGCCAGCAGCGCCATGGGGCAGGGAGGAGGAAACACCATATATTTT.